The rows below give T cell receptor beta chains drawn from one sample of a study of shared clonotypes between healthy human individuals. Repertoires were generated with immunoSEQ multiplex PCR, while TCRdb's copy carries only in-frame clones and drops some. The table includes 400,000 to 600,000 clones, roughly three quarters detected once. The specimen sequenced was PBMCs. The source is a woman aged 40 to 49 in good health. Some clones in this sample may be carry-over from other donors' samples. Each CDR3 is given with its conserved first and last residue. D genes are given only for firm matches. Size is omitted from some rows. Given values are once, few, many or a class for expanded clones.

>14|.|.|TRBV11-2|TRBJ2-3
TGTGCCAGCGGTCGGGGGAGAACCGCAGATACGCAGTATTTT
CASGRGRTADTQYF
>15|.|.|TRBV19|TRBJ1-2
TGTGCCAGTAGTATAGTCCCGGAAGGGGTATATGGCTACACCTTC
CASSIVPEGVYGYTF
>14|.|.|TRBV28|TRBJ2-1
TGTGCCAGCAGTTTATCCCAGAAACTCAATGAGCAGTTCTTC
CASSLSQKLNEQFF
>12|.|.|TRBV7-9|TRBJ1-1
TGTGCCAGCAGCCCCAATACAGAAATAGCTTTCTTT
CASSPNTEIAFF
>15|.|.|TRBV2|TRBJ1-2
TGTGCCAGCAGAGAGCAGACAGGACAATTCTATGGCTACACCTTC
CASREQTGQFYGYTF
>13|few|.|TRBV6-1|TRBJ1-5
TGTGCCAGCATGGTCGGGATGTGGCAGCCCCAGCATTTT
CASMVGMWQPQHF
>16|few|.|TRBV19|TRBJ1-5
TGTGCCAGTAGTAAACACCGACAGGACGACTATCAGCCCCAGCATTTT
CASSKHRQDDYQPQHF
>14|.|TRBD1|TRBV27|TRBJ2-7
TGTGCCTCATCCCCTACAGGGGGCGTGGGGGAGCAGTACTTC
CASSPTGGVGEQYF
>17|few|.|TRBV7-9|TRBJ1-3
TGTGCCAGCACCACCGCGGGTATCCCCTTGCCCGGAAACACCATATATTTT
CASTTAGIPLPGNTIYF
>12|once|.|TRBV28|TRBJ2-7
TGTGCCAGCAGTTTATGGGAGGGCGAGCAGTACTTC
CASSLWEGEQYF
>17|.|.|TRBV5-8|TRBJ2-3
TGTGCCAGCAGCCCTAGACTGGCGCCGCGAGGGGGAGATACGCAGTATTTT
CASSPRLAPRGGDTQYF
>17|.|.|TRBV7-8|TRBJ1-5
TGTGCCAGCAGCCCATTAAAACAGGGCTATAGCAATCAGCCCCAGCATTTT
CASSPLKQGYSNQPQHF
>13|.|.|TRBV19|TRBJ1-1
TGTGCCAGTACTTATGGGCTGAACACTGAAGCTTTCTTT
CASTYGLNTEAFF
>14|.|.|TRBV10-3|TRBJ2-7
TGTGCCACCCTTGTCCGGGCGGGAACCTACGAGCAGTACTTC
CATLVRAGTYEQYF
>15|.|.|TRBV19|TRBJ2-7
TGTGCCAGTAACATAGACTCTGGCAGCTCCTACGAGCAGTACTTC
CASNIDSGSSYEQYF
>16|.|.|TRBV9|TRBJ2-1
TGTGCCAGCAGCGTAGTAGAGTTTAGCTCCTACAATGAGCAGTTCTTC
CASSVVEFSSYNEQFF
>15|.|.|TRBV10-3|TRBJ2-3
TGTGCCATCAGTGATTTCGCGGGAACCACAGATACGCAGTATTTT
CAISDFAGTTDTQYF
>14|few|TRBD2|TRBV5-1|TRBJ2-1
TGCGCCAGCATGCAGGGACTAGCGGACAATGAGCAGTTCTTC
CASMQGLADNEQFF
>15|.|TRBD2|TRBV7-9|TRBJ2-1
TGTGCCAGCAGCCTGAGGATCGGGACTAGGGATGAGCAGTTCTTC
CASSLRIGTRDEQFF
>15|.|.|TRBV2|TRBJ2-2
TGTGCCAGCAGTGAGCGGGGAGTCTGGGCCGGGGAGCTGTTTTTT
CASSERGVWAGELFF
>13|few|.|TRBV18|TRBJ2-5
TGTGCCAGCTCACCACGGGTCCAAGAGACCCAGTACTTC
CASSPRVQETQYF
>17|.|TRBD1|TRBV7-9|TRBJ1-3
TGTGCCAGCAGCTTAGGGGAATACAGGGGGACTGGAAACACCATATATTTT
CASSLGEYRGTGNTIYF
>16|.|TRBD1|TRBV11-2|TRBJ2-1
TGTGCCAGCAGCCTGAGTTGGGCAGGGGGACGGTTTGAGCAGTTCTTC
CASSLSWAGGRFEQFF
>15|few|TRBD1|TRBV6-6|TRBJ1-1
TGTGCCAGCGATTGGACAGGTCGGAGGAACACTGAAGCTTTCTTT
CASDWTGRRNTEAFF
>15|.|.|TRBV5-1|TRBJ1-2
TGCGCCAGCAGCTTGGGGGCAGGGGTTCTGGTACGCTACACCTTC
CASSLGAGVLVRYTF
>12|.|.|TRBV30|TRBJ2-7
TGTGCCTGGAGTGTTGTCGTCTACGAGCAGTACTTC
CAWSVVVYEQYF
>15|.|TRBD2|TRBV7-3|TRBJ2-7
TGTGCCAGCAGCTCAGGACTAGCGGGAGTGGAAGAGCAGTACTTC
CASSSGLAGVEEQYF
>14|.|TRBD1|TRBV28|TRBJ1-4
TGTGCCAGCAGTTTACAGGGGGTAGAAGAAAAACTGTTTTTT
CASSLQGVEEKLFF
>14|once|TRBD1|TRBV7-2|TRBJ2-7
TGTGCCAGCAGCTCGTCGGGACAGGGTTACGAGCAGTACTTC
CASSSSGQGYEQYF
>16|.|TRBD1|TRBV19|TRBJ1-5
TGTGCCAGTAGTATATCCGGGACAGGGCGCAATCAGCCCCAGCATTTT
CASSISGTGRNQPQHF
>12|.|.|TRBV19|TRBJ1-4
TGTGCCAGTTGGAGCTTGGATGAAAAACTGTTTTTT
CASWSLDEKLFF
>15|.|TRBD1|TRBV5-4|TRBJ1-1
TGTGCCAGCAGCTTGGCCGGGACAGTGAACACTGAGGCTTTCTTT
CASSLAGTVNTEAFF
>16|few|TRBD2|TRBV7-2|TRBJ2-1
TGTGCCAGCAGACCCCCAGCGGGAGGACCCTACAATGAGCAGTTCTTC
CASRPPAGGPYNEQFF
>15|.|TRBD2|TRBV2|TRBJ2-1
TGTGCCAGCAGTCTAGCGGGAGGGTCCTACAATGAGCAGTTCTTC
CASSLAGGSYNEQFF
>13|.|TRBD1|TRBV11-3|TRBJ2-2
TGTGCCAGCAGCGCCCGGGCGACAGGGGGGCTGTTTTTT
CASSARATGGLFF
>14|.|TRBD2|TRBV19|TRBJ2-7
TGTGCCAGTAGTAGACCAGGACTAGCGGACGAGCAGTACTTC
CASSRPGLADEQYF
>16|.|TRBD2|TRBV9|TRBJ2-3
TGTGCCAGCAGCGTAGTTGGGAGGGCTAGCACAGATACGCAGTATTTT
CASSVVGRASTDTQYF
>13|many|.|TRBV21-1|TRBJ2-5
TGTGCCAGCACCAAGGAAGGGGACGAGACCCAGTACTTC
CASTKEGDETQYF
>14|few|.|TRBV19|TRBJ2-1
TGTGCCAGTAGTATAGCGGTCTCCTACAATGAGCAGTTCTTC
CASSIAVSYNEQFF
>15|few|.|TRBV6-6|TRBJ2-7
TGTGCCAGCAGTTACCTCCCCAGGATAAGGGCCGAGCAGTACTTC
CASSYLPRIRAEQYF
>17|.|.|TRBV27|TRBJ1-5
TGTGCCAGCAGTCCAAGGGGCACCGTCGACAGTTATCAGCCCCAGCATTTT
CASSPRGTVDSYQPQHF
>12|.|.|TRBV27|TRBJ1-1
TGTGCCAGCAGTTTAGGGAGGGGCGAAGCTTTCTTT
CASSLGRGEAFF
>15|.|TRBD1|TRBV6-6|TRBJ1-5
TGTGCCAGCAGTTACTCGAGGGCAGGGGGTCAGCCCCAGCATTTT
CASSYSRAGGQPQHF
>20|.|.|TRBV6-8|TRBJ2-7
TGTGCCAGCACCTACGATTCACTTCAGGCGTTTAGTTTAAAGGTCTACGAGCAGTACTTC
CASTYDSLQAFSLKVYEQYF
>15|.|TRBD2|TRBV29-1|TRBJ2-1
TGCAGCGTGGGGACTAGCGGGACCCCGTACAATGAGCAGTTCTTC
CSVGTSGTPYNEQFF
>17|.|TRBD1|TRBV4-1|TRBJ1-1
TGCGCCAGCAGCCTGCAACTCTACCGGGACAGGGTCACTGAAGCTTTCTTT
CASSLQLYRDRVTEAFF
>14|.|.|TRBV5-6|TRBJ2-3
TGTGCCAGCAGCCCTTTGGTGGGGCGAGATACGCAGTATTTT
CASSPLVGRDTQYF
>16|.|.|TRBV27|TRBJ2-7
TGTGCCAGCAGTTTTATCCAGGGCGGGTATTGGCACGAGCAGTACTTC
CASSFIQGGYWHEQYF
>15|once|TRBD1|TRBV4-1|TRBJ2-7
TGCGCCAGCAGCAACGGACAGGGCATACCCTACGAGCAGTACTTC
CASSNGQGIPYEQYF
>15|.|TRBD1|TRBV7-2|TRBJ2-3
TGTGCCAGCAGCTTAGTGGGGACAGGGGCAGATACGCAGTATTTT
CASSLVGTGADTQYF
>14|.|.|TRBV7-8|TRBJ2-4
TGTGCCAGCAGCCTTCGGGATCCGAAAAACATTCAGTACTTC
CASSLRDPKNIQYF
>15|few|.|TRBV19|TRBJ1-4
TGTGCCAGTAGTCTCGGCCGTTCCTCTAATGAAAAACTGTTTTTT
CASSLGRSSNEKLFF
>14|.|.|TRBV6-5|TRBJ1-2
TGTGCCAGCAGTTACTCAGGAGGTAACTATGGCTACACCTTC
CASSYSGGNYGYTF
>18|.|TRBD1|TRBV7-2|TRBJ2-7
TGTGCCAGCAGCTTCACAGGGGGCGCGGGAGTGTTTGTCTACGAGCAGTACTTC
CASSFTGGAGVFVYEQYF
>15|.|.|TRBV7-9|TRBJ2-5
TGTGCCAGCAGCGCCCTGGGGGCAGGCCACGAGACCCAGTACTTC
CASSALGAGHETQYF
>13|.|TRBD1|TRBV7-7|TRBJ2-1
TGTGCCAGCAGCCCAGGAGGGACAGGAGAGCAGTTCTTC
CASSPGGTGEQFF
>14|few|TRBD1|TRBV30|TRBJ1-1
TGTGCCTGGAGTGTAAGTTCAGGGGGCACTGAAGCTTTCTTT
CAWSVSSGGTEAFF
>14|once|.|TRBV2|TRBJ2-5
TGTGCCAGCAGTGAAGACCTCGCGGGGAGGACCCAGTACTTC
CASSEDLAGRTQYF
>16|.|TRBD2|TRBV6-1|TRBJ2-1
TGTGCCAGCAGTGGACTACTAGCGGGAGTATACAATGAGCAGTTCTTC
CASSGLLAGVYNEQFF
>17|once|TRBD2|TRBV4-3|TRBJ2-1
TGCGCCAGCAGCCAAGATGGGGCAGCGGGAGCCTACAATGAGCAGTTCTTC
CASSQDGAAGAYNEQFF